The sequence of this T cell receptor (beta chain) was determined in a study of T-cell memory formation after mild COVID-19. On the study more broadly: Largely, TCR clusters stayed within a single donor. Study conclusions and caveats: Whereas later expanders leaned CD4+, clones contracting day 15 to 85 showed a balanced CD4/CD8 makeup. CD4+ contracting clones lay mainly in CM and EM, CD8+ ones in EMRA.

TCRdb processed the 5' RACE reads anew with MiXCR; each CDR3 protein has one entry. Of a few hundred thousand distinct CDR3 sequences listed, 13% to 15% are singletons. Looked up from germline, CDR1 is SQVTM and CDR2 is ANQGSEA. Trimming took 7 bases from V and 3 from J, leaving 15 bases between them. This CDR3 region has 13 residues. This clonotype was detected once. The antigen is unknown. The origin of this receptor is a man younger than 35 who had mild COVID-19 (a few samples of this study predate the infection). Cell type and time point are not known. The gene calls are TRBV29-1 and TRBJ1-1; D perhaps matches TRBD1 (6 bases). The sample was PBMCs or a T cell subset sorted from them (not recorded which). CDR3 in DNA: TGCAGCGCCGGGGGGGCTGGGGACACTGAAGCTTTCTTT. This sequence encodes CSAGGAGDTEAFF.